The 31 T cell receptor beta chains reported below all come from one sample, sequenced in a study of T cells in localized non-small cell lung cancer. Only in-frame clones appear in the TCRdb table, and some are missing; sequencing was by immunoSEQ multiplex PCR. The sample includes tens of thousands of clones, 81% of them seen just once. The starting material was peripheral blood mononuclear cells, obtained before any cancer treatment. All receptors come from a man aged 35 to 69 with stage III lung adenocarcinoma.

V usage is TRBV5-6 and J usage is TRBJ2-5; 9 positions match TRBD1. The J call is uncertain, as TRBJ2-7 better fits the DNA end. The V gene's germline CDR1 is SGHDT and CDR2 YYEEEE. The CDR3 is 15 amino acids. CDR3 sequence: CASSPGTGIFYEQYF. The CDR3 DNA follows: TGTGCCAGCAGCCCCGGGACAGGGATTTTCTACGAGCAGTACTTC.

The chain employs TRBV30 and TRBJ1-2; 9 nucleotides agree with TRBD1. Germline V gene sequence: CDR1 GTSNPN, CDR2 SVGIG (reference sequence). This CDR3 is 16 amino acids long. V was pared by 1 base and J by 4 bases, with 10 bases of the junction left unmatched. DNA of the CDR3: TGTGCCTGGAGTGCCCCAACAGGGGGCTGGGGCTATGGCTACACCTTC. It codes for CAWSAPTGGWGYGYTF.

The V and J genes are TRBV6-1 and TRBJ2-1; a possible D gene is TRBD1 (6 bases). This CDR3 spans 15 amino acids. Trimming left V 5 bases short and J 3 bases short, with 14 bases between. Per the germline V gene, CDR1 is MNHNS and CDR2 is SASEGT. The CDR3 coding sequence is TGTGCCAGCAGTAGTGGTTACAGGGACTACAATGAGCAGTTCTTC. Translated: CASSSGYRDYNEQFF.

The V call is TRBV18, the J call TRBJ1-2; D may be TRBD1 (5 bases). Trimming stripped 4 bases from V and 5 bases from J, with 14 bases between. Germline V gives CDR1 KGHSH, CDR2 LQKENI. The CDR3 length is 14 residues. CDR3 protein: CASSRVGATYGYTF. The CDR3 coding sequence is TGTGCCAGCTCACGGGTAGGGGCAACATATGGCTACACCTTC.

The chain has TRBV6-6 and TRBJ2-7, with 8 bases that match TRBD1. The CDR3 extends over 14 amino acids. CDR1 is MNHNY and CDR2 is SVGAGI in the germline V gene (reference sequence). The trim removed 6 bases at V and 1 base at J, leaving 5 bases unmatched. The chain's CDR3 is CASRARTGSYEQYF. The CDR3 coding sequence is TGTGCCAGCAGGGCCCGGACAGGGTCCTACGAGCAGTACTTC.

This sequence joins TRBV6-1 and TRBJ2-5; 7 nucleotides line up with TRBD2. Germline CDR1 and CDR2: MNHNS and SASEGT. This CDR3 contains 14 residues. Losses at the gene ends were 7 bases for V and 5 bases for J; bases not matched to a gene: 10. The CDR3 loop is CASNERGTQETQYF. The CDR3 nucleotides read TGTGCCAGCAACGAGCGGGGAACTCAGGAGACCCAGTACTTC.

The chain employs TRBV28 and TRBJ2-7; the D is unclear. The CDR3 covers 15 residues. The V end lost 5 bases, the J end lost 6 bases, and 20 bases lay between the germline ends. The germline V gene encodes CDR1 MDHEN and CDR2 SYDVKM. The CDR3 reads CASSLSISGGFEQYF. CDR3 in DNA: TGTGCCAGCAGTCTCTCGATCTCGGGCGGCTTCGAGCAGTACTTC.

The chain links TRBV15 to TRBJ1-1; 12 nucleotides line up with TRBD1. V lost 2 bases and J lost 11; bases outside the gene matches: 6. This CDR3 contains 14 residues. The germline gives CDR1 LNHNV, CDR2 YYDKDF (reference sequence). In DNA, the CDR3 is TGTGCCACCAGCAGAACGGGACAGGGGGCGGTGGCTTTCTTT. It is translated as CATSRTGQGAVAFF.

The rearrangement joins TRBV7-6 to TRBJ2-5; TRBD1 aligns across 7 bases. V gave up 1 base and J gave up 2 bases; unmatched junction bases: 4. The CDR3 is 15 residues long. Germline-derived CDR1 and CDR2 are SGHVS and FNYEAQ. The CDR3 DNA follows: TGTGCCAGCAGCTTAGGTAACAGGGGACAAGAGACCCAGTACTTC. Translating gives CASSLGNRGQETQYF.

The genes are TRBV2 and TRBJ1-4; 8 bases agree with TRBD1. J was trimmed by 7 bases and V by 4 bases; bases with no gene match: 11. The CDR3 sequence is 16 residues long. Germline CDR1 and CDR2: SNHLY and FYNNEI. DNA for the CDR3: TGTGCCAGCAGTGCGTGGCCAACAGGGGGGGGTGAAAAACTGTTTTTT. Translation gives CASSAWPTGGGEKLFF.

The CDR3 region has the DNA TGTGCCAGCAGCGACTGGACTAGCGGGGGGCGCCCAACAGGTAGGGATGAGCAGTTCTTC. It translates to CASSDWTSGGRPTGRDEQFF. The chain combines TRBV2 with TRBJ2-1; 14 bases match TRBD2. The CDR3 runs to 20 residues. Germline CDR1 reads SNHLY; CDR2 reads FYNNEI. V shed 6 bases, J shed 8 bases, and the junction held 21 bases outside the gene matches.

This sequence joins TRBV19 and TRBJ2-5, with 8 bases that match TRBD2. Germline V gives CDR1 LNHDA, CDR2 SQIVND (reference sequence). CDR3 length equals 14 residues. The J segment lost 7 bases and the V segment lost 1 base, leaving 5 bases of the junction unmatched. CDR3 in DNA: TGTGCCAGTAGTATAGGAGCGGGGGCCGTGACCCAGTACTTC. Residues: CASSIGAGAVTQYF.

The chain carries TRBV10-1 and TRBJ2-3; D call uncertain. CDR1 and CDR2 from the germline V gene are WNHNN and SYGVQD (reference sequence). V shed 6 bases and J shed 4 bases, with 17 bases lying between them. There are 15 residues in the CDR3. CDR3 in amino acids: CASSPGPDGPDTQYF. The CDR3, as DNA: TGCGCCAGCAGCCCCGGCCCAGACGGCCCAGATACGCAGTATTTT.

This chain connects TRBV11-3 to TRBJ1-1, with D unresolved. This CDR3 has 13 amino acids. Trimming removed 0 bases from V and 4 bases from J, with 6 bases in between. From germline, CDR1 is SGHNT and CDR2 YENEEA. Here the CDR3 DNA reads TGTGCCAGCAGCTTAGAGCTGGGCACTGAAGCTTTCTTT. Its protein product is CASSLELGTEAFF.

The V gene is TRBV5-5, the J gene TRBJ2-1; D perhaps matches TRBD2 (6 bases). This CDR3 contains 13 residues. The ends were cut back, 0 bases at V and 10 bases at J, with 11 bases in the middle. CDR1 and CDR2 from the germline V gene are SGHKS and YYEKEE (reference sequence). Here the CDR3 DNA reads TGTGCCAGCAGCTTGGCCCGGCGGGACGAGCAGTTCTTC. Translation: CASSLARRDEQFF.

This clone has only one observation. The chain is built from TRBV13 and TRBJ2-7; the match to TRBD1 covers 9 bases. This CDR3 comprises 15 residues. The J segment lost 1 base and the V segment lost 3 bases, leaving 4 bases of the junction unmatched. CDR1 is PRHDT, CDR2 FYEKMQ, per germline (reference sequence). CDR3 amino acids: CASSFGQGSSYEQYF. As DNA, the CDR3 is TGTGCCAGCAGCTTCGGACAGGGGAGTTCCTACGAGCAGTACTTC.

This clone has a single count. The chain carries TRBV27 and TRBJ2-3, with 12 bases fitting TRBD2. Germline V CDR1 and CDR2: MNHEY, SMNVEV (reference sequence). V was pared by 7 bases and J by 4 bases, with 9 bases of the junction left unmatched. This CDR3 is built from 16 residues. The chain's CDR3 is CASTTLAGGPADTQYF. The CDR3, as DNA: TGTGCCAGCACTACCCTAGCGGGGGGGCCCGCAGATACGCAGTATTTT.

This clone was detected once. CDR3 in DNA: TGTGCGGTCGGAGGGTATTCCTACAATGAGCAGTTCTTC. It encodes CAVGGYSYNEQFF. The chain recombines TRBV7-6 with TRBJ2-1; a possible D gene is TRBD2 (6 bases). This CDR3 comprises 13 residues. CDR1 and CDR2 from the germline V gene are SGHVS and FNYEAQ.

The chain has TRBV6-1 and TRBJ1-4, with D possibly matching TRBD1 (5 bases). The germline V gene has CDR1 MNHNS and CDR2 SASEGT. Deletions cut 5 bases from V and 7 bases from J, with 17 bases between. The CDR3 loop spans 15 amino acids. CDR3 region: CASSPVGEVREKLFF. In DNA, the CDR3 is TGTGCCAGCAGTCCCGTGGGGGAAGTGCGTGAAAAACTGTTTTTT.

This sequence joins TRBV6-6 and TRBJ2-7; no clear D gene. Germline CDR1 reads MNHNY; CDR2 reads SVGAGI (reference sequence). The V and J ends lost 5 bases and 0 bases respectively, with 11 bases between them. CDR3 size: 14 residues. CDR3 loop: CASSLDESSYEQYF. CDR3 coding DNA: TGTGCCAGCAGTCTTGACGAAAGCTCCTACGAGCAGTACTTC.

This clone has only one observation. V gene TRBV6-6 combines with J gene TRBJ2-7, with D perhaps assigned TRBD1 or TRBD2 (6 bases each). The V and J ends lost 11 bases and 1 base respectively, with 15 bases between them. Germline V CDR1 and CDR2: MNHNY, SVGAGI (reference sequence). The CDR3 is made up of 13 amino acids. CDR3 DNA sequence: TGTGCCTGCCGACTAGGGGGATCCTACGAGCAGTACTTC. This sequence encodes CACRLGGSYEQYF.

The chain links TRBV15 to TRBJ2-3; 9 nucleotides line up with TRBD2. Trimming at V came to 3 bases and at J to 1 base, leaving 11 bases not matched to a gene. Germline V CDR1 and CDR2: LNHNV, YYDKDF (reference sequence). The CDR3 length is 18 residues. Here the CDR3 reads CATSSPRGRTSGTDTQYF. The CDR3 nucleotides are TGTGCCACCAGCAGCCCGAGGGGGCGGACTAGCGGCACAGATACGCAGTATTTT.

The genes are TRBV10-3 and TRBJ2-6; 9 nucleotides agree with TRBD1. Germline trimming cut 11 bases from V and 1 base from J; bases unmatched to any gene: 6. In germline, CDR1 is ENHRY, CDR2 SYGVKD. The CDR3 covers 15 residues. The CDR3 protein is CAARDRDSGANVLTF. The CDR3 nucleotides are TGTGCCGCCCGGGACAGGGATTCTGGGGCCAACGTCCTGACTTTC.

The V call is TRBV15, the J call TRBJ2-1; TRBD1 matches 11 bases. The CDR3 runs 16 residues. J gave up 6 bases and V 0 bases, and 4 bases lay outside the gene matches. The germline V gene encodes CDR1 LNHNV and CDR2 YYDKDF (reference sequence). CDR3 sequence: CATSRDRDRGVNEQFF. Here the CDR3 DNA reads TGTGCCACCAGCAGAGATAGGGACAGGGGGGTCAATGAGCAGTTCTTC. Drawing the rest from reference TRBV15 and TRBJ2-1, the complete variable domain is DAMVIQNPRYQVTQFGKPVTLSCSQTLNHNVMYWYQQKSSQAPKLLFHYYDKDFNNEADTPDNFQSRRPNTSFCFLDIRSPGLGDTAMYLCATSRDRDRGVNEQFFGPGTRLTVL.

The chain links TRBV29-1 to TRBJ2-6, with unresolved D. Germline V CDR1 and CDR2: SQVTM, ANQGSEA. The V end was cut by 3 bases, the J end by 1 base, with 10 bases between. The CDR3 totals 15 residues. The CDR3 DNA follows: TGCAGCGTTGAGACTGTAAGGTCTGGGGCCAACGTCCTGACTTTC. Amino acid sequence: CSVETVRSGANVLTF.

V is TRBV14 and J is TRBJ2-5, with D tentatively TRBD2 (6 bases). The germline V gene encodes CDR1 SGHDN and CDR2 FVKESK. Trimming took 2 bases from V and 5 from J, leaving 15 bases between them. The CDR3 is made up of 15 amino acids. CDR3 nucleotides: TGTGCCAGCAGCCAAATCGGGGGATCAGAGGAGACCCAGTACTTC. Translation: CASSQIGGSEETQYF.

This clone was found once. The rearrangement joins TRBV7-2 to TRBJ2-2; TRBD2 matches 9 bases. V lost 3 bases, J lost 6 bases, and 8 bases stayed unmatched. CDR1 SGHTA and CDR2 FQGNSA come from the germline V gene. The CDR3 has 16 amino acids. This CDR3 reads CASSFFSSGASGELFF. CDR3 DNA: TGTGCCAGCAGCTTCTTCTCTAGCGGGGCGTCCGGGGAGCTGTTTTTT.

The gene calls are TRBV29-1 and TRBJ2-1; D is unresolved. From germline, CDR1 is SQVTM and CDR2 ANQGSEA. Trimming left V 7 bases short and J 0 bases short, with 13 bases between. CDR3 length: 14 residues. The CDR3 region is CSGSDKSSYNEQFF. For the CDR3, the DNA is TGCAGCGGGTCAGACAAGAGCTCCTACAATGAGCAGTTCTTC.

The rearrangement links TRBV13 to TRBJ1-1; D uncertain. Trimming pared 4 bases from V and 1 base from J, leaving 10 bases between. CDR3 size: 14 residues. The germline CDR1 and CDR2 sequences are PRHDT and FYEKMQ (reference sequence). The CDR3 reads CASSYYGENTEAFF. The CDR3 coding sequence is TGTGCCAGCAGCTATTACGGGGAGAACACTGAAGCTTTCTTT. The variable domain in full, completed from reference TRBV13 and TRBJ1-1, reads AAGVIQSPRHLIKEKRETATLKCYPIPRHDTVYWYQQGPGQDPQFLISFYEKMQSDKGSIPDRFSAQQFSDYHSELNMSSLELGDSALYFCASSYYGENTEAFFGQGTRLTVV.

The chain couples TRBV30 to TRBJ2-7; unclear D gene. V gave up 0 bases and J gave up 0 bases, with 9 bases separating them. This CDR3 has 14 residues. CDR1 and CDR2 from the germline V gene are GTSNPN and SVGIG (reference sequence). The DNA for the CDR3 is TGTGCCTGGAGTGTACCCAAGGGCTCCTACGAGCAGTACTTC. Its protein is CAWSVPKGSYEQYF.

The rearrangement uses TRBV29-1 and TRBJ2-7; D is possibly TRBD1 (7 bases). CDR3 size: 15 residues. V was clipped by 7 bases and J by 5 bases, with 24 bases between them. Per the germline V gene, CDR1 is SQVTM and CDR2 is ANQGSEA. The CDR3 region is CSGILRGTSRDEQYF. In nucleotides, the CDR3 is TGCAGCGGTATACTCAGGGGGACTTCACGAGACGAGCAGTACTTC.